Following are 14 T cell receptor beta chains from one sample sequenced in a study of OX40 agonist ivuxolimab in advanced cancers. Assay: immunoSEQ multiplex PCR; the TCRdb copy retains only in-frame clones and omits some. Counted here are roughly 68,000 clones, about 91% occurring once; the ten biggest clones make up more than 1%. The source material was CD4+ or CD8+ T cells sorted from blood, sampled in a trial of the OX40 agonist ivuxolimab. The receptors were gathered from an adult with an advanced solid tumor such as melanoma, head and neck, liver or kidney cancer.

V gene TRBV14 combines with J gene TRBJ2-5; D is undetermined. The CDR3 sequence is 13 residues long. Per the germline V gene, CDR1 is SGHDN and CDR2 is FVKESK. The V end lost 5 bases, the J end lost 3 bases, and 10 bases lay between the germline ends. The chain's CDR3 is CASSSQIKETQYF. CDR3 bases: TGTGCCAGCAGCTCCCAGATTAAAGAGACCCAGTACTTC.

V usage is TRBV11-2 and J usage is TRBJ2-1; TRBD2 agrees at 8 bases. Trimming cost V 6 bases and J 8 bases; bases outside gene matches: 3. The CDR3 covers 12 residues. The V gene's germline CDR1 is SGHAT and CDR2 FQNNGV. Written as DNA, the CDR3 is TGTGCCAGCAGTGGAGCGGGGGATGAGCAGTTCTTC. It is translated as CASSGAGDEQFF.

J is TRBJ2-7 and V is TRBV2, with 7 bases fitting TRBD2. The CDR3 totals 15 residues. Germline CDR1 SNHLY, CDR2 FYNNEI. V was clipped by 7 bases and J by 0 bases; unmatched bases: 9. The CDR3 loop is CASTSGTISSYEQYF. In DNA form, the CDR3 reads TGTGCCAGCACAAGCGGGACTATCAGCTCCTACGAGCAGTACTTC.

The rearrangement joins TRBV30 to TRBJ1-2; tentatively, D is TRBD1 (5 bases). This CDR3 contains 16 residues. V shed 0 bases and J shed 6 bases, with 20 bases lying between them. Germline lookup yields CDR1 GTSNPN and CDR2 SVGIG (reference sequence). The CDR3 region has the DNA TGTGCCTGGAGTGTACTAAGGATCGGGGTGGGGGATGGCTACACCTTC. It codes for CAWSVLRIGVGDGYTF.

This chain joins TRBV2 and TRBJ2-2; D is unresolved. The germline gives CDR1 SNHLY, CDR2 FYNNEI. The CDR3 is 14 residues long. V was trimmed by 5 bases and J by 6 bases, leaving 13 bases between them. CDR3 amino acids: CASSTHAQAGELFF. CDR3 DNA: TGTGCCAGCAGTACACATGCTCAGGCCGGGGAGCTGTTTTTT.

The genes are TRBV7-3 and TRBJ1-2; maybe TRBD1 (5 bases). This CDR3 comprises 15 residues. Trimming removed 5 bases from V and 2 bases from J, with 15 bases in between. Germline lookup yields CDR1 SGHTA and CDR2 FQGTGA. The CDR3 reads CASSPNGGYNYGYTF. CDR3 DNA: TGTGCCAGCAGCCCGAACGGGGGGTACAACTATGGCTACACCTTC.

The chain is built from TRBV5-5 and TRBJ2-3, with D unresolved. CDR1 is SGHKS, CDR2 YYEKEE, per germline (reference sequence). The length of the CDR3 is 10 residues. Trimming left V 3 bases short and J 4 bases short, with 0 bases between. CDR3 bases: TGTGCCAGCAGCTCAGATACGCAGTATTTT. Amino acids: CASSSDTQYF.

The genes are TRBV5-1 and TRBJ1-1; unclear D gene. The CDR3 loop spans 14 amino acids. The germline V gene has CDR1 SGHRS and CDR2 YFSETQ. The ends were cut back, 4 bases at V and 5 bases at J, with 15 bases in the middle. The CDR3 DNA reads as TGCGCCAGCAGCCCCCGTTCCGGGGAGACTGAAGCTTTCTTT. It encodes CASSPRSGETEAFF.

The CDR3 nucleotides read TGTGCCAGTAGTAGCGGATCCTACGAGCAGTACTTC. It translates to CASSSGSYEQYF. The V and J genes are TRBV19 and TRBJ2-7; D is uncertain. Deletions cut 4 bases from V and 1 base from J, with 5 bases between. CDR1 is LNHDA, CDR2 SQIVND, per germline (reference sequence). This CDR3 has 12 amino acids.

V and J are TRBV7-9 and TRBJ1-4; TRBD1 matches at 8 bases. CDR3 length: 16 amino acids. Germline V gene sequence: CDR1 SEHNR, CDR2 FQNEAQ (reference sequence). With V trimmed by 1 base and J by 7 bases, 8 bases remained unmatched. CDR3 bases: TGTGCCAGCAGCTTAGAGGGACAGGCCCTACGTGAAAAACTGTTTTTT. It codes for CASSLEGQALREKLFF.

CDR3 residues: CASSESGNQETQYF. The DNA for the CDR3 is TGTGCCAGCAGTGAGTCCGGGAACCAAGAGACCCAGTACTTC. The gene calls are TRBV2 and TRBJ2-5; TRBD2 might be the D (5 bases). Germline values: CDR1 SNHLY, CDR2 FYNNEI. The CDR3 is 14 amino acids. V lost 3 bases and J lost 0, with 8 bases in between.

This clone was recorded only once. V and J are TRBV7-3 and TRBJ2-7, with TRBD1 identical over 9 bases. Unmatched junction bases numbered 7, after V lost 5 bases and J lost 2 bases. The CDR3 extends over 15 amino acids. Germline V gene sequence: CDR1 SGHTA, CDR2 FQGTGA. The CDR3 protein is CASSVGTGRTYEQYF. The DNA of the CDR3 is TGTGCCAGCAGCGTCGGGACAGGGCGTACCTACGAGCAGTACTTC.

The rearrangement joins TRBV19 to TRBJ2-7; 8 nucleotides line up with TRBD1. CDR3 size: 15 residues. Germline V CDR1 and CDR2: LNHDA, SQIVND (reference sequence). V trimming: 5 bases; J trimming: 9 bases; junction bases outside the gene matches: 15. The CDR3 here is CASSSGTGELLGQYF. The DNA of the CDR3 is TGTGCCAGTAGTTCCGGGACAGGAGAACTTTTAGGGCAGTACTTC. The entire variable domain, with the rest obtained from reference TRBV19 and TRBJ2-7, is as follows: DGGITQSPKYLFRKEGQNVTLSCEQNLNHDAMYWYRQDPGQGLRLIYYSQIVNDFQKGDIAEGYSVSREKKESFPLTVTSAQKNPTAFYLCASSSGTGELLGQYFGPGTRLTVT.

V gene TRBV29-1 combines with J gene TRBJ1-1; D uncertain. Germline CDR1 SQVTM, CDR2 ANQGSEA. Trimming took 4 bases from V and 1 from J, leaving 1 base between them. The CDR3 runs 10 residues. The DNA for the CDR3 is TGCAGCGTTGGGAACACTGAAGCTTTCTTT. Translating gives CSVGNTEAFF.